Below, 12 T cell receptor beta chains from the same sample are listed, as sequenced in a study of early T cells in non-severe SARS-CoV-2 infection. TCRdb passed the 5' RACE reads through MiXCR, listing each CDR3 protein once. The table includes roughly 100,000 distinct CDR3 sequences, about 12% detected once. Sample: whole blood. The receptors were gathered from an adult who was a healthcare worker with PCR-confirmed SARS-CoV-2 infection or an uninfected control (not recorded which).

The chain uses TRBV7-9 and TRBJ2-7; D could derive from TRBD1 or TRBD2 (6 bases each). The CDR3 extends over 13 amino acids. Germline V CDR1 and CDR2: SEHNR, FQNEAQ (reference sequence). With 3 bases removed from V and 7 bases from J, the gap between germline ends came to 13 bases. The CDR3 nucleotides read TGTGCCAGCAGCTTGGAGGGGGGCGGAGAGCAGTACTTC. Translating it yields CASSLEGGGEQYF.

This clonotype has just a few counts. This chain joins TRBV20-1 and TRBJ1-4, with D perhaps TRBD1 (5 bases). The CDR3 is made up of 14 amino acids. Germline values: CDR1 DFQATT, CDR2 SNEGSKA (reference sequence). Trimming shortened V by 5 bases and J by 3 bases, and 13 bases separated the two germline ends. CDR3 amino acids: CSAFRVKANEKLFF. The DNA of the CDR3 is TGCAGTGCTTTCAGGGTGAAGGCTAATGAAAAACTGTTTTTT.

V and J are TRBV29-1 and TRBJ2-1, with a weak D call TRBD2 (5 bases). The CDR3 spans 13 residues. The V and J ends lost 7 bases and 6 bases respectively, with 16 bases between them. CDR1 is SQVTM and CDR2 is ANQGSEA in the germline V gene. The CDR3 region has the DNA TGCAGCGCACGGGAACGCAACTTCAATGAGCAGTTCTTC. This codes for CSARERNFNEQFF.

This clonotype was picked up a small number of times. The chain is built from TRBV25-1 and TRBJ2-7, with 8 bases fitting TRBD2. Germline assignment: CDR1 MGHDK and CDR2 SYGVNS. The CDR3 has 13 amino acids. Losses at the gene ends were 2 bases for V and 3 bases for J; bases not matched to a gene: 0. CDR3 coding DNA: TGTGCCAGCAGTGAAACTAGCGGCTACGAGCAGTACTTC. Translating gives CASSETSGYEQYF.

Ten or more counts support this clonotype. This rearrangement joins TRBV6-1 to TRBJ1-5; D ambiguous. The V end was cut by 6 bases, the J end by 6 bases, with 15 bases between. The CDR3 runs to 14 residues. Germline CDR1 and CDR2: MNHNS and SASEGT. CDR3 protein: CASSDQAGGQPQHF. The CDR3 nucleotides are TGTGCCAGCAGCGATCAGGCGGGCGGTCAGCCCCAGCATTTT.

This clonotype was detected only a few times. The chain employs TRBV7-3 and TRBJ2-2; the match to TRBD2 covers 10 bases. Germline CDR1 is SGHTA and CDR2 is FQGTGA. Unmatched junction bases numbered 7, after V lost 4 bases and J lost 2 bases. The CDR3 has 17 residues. CDR3 nucleotides: TGTGCCAGCAGCTCCGGGCTAGCGGGGGAAAACACCGGGGAGCTGTTTTTT. It codes for CASSSGLAGENTGELFF.

This chain joins TRBV12-3 or TRBV12-4 and TRBJ1-3; D is uncertain. V lost 7 bases and J 0 bases, leaving 10 bases between the germline ends. The CDR3 has 14 amino acids. The CDR3, as DNA: TGTGCCAGCACCTTCTCTGCCTCTGGAAACACCATATATTTT. Translation: CASTFSASGNTIYF.

In this sample, this clonotype turned up a few times. The chain combines TRBV5-1 with TRBJ1-2; a possible D gene is TRBD1 (6 bases). This CDR3 is 13 amino acids long. Germline V lookup: CDR1 SGHRS, CDR2 YFSETQ. V lost 2 bases, J lost 4 bases, and 9 bases lay in between. This chain's CDR3 is CASSFTQGYGYTF. DNA of the CDR3: TGCGCCAGCAGCTTCACACAGGGCTATGGCTACACCTTC.

This clonotype has a count of ten or more. The chain links TRBV5-6 to TRBJ2-3; D is tentatively TRBD1 or TRBD2 (6 bases each). The germline V gene has CDR1 SGHDT and CDR2 YYEEEE. This CDR3 has 14 amino acids. Trimming took off 3 bases at V and 0 bases at J, with 8 bases between the two ends. The CDR3 here is CASSWGASTDTQYF. The CDR3 DNA follows: TGTGCCAGCAGCTGGGGGGCTAGCACAGATACGCAGTATTTT. Based on the CDR3 plus reference TRBV5-6 and TRBJ2-3, the full variable domain is DAGVTQSPTHLIKTRGQQVTLRCSPKSGHDTVSWYQQALGQGPQFIFQYYEEEERQRGNFPDRFSGHQFPNYSSELNVNALLLGDSALYLCASSWGASTDTQYFGPGTRLTVL.

This clonotype was found a few times. This chain uses TRBV29-1 with TRBJ2-3; D may be TRBD2 (6 bases). The CDR3 runs 13 residues. V dropped 7 bases and J dropped 5 bases, with 16 bases sitting between them. Germline V CDR1 and CDR2: SQVTM, ANQGSEA. The CDR3 coding sequence is TGCAGCGGCGGGACGGGGCATTTAGATACGCAGTATTTT. It codes for CSGGTGHLDTQYF.

This chain joins TRBV12-3 or TRBV12-4 and TRBJ1-6; D is ambiguous. This CDR3 has 15 residues. V lost 1 base and J lost 9, with 13 bases in between. The CDR3 nucleotides read TGTGCCAGCAGTTTAGATGGTGGGTCCACTTCACCCCTCCACTTT. It specifies CASSLDGGSTSPLHF.

This clonotype has a handful of counts. V is TRBV29-1 and J is TRBJ2-5; 7 bases align to TRBD2. The CDR3 has 13 amino acids. CDR1 is SQVTM and CDR2 is ANQGSEA in the germline V gene. Trimming cost V 4 bases and J 5 bases; bases outside gene matches: 7. The CDR3 protein is CSVALAIGETQYF. The CDR3, as DNA: TGCAGCGTTGCACTAGCGATCGGGGAGACCCAGTACTTC. The whole variable domain, remainder taken from reference TRBV29-1 and TRBJ2-5, is SAVISQKPSRDICQRGTSLTIQCQVDSQVTMMFWYRQQPGQSLTLIATANQGSEATYESGFVIDKFPISRPNLTFSTLTVSNMSPEDSSIYLCSVALAIGETQYFGPGTRLLVL.